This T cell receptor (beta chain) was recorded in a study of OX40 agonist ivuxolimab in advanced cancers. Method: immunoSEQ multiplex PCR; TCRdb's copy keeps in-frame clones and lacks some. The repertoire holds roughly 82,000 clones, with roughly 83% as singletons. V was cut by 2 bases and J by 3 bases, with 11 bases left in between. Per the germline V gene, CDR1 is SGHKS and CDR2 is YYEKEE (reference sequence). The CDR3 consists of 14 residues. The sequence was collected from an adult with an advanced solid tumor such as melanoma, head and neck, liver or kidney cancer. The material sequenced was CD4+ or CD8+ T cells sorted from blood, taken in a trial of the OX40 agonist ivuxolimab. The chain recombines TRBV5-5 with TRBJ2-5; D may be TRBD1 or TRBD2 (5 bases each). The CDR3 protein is CASSLAGAEETQYF. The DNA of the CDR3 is TGTGCCAGCAGCTTAGCCGGGGCCGAAGAGACCCAGTACTTC.